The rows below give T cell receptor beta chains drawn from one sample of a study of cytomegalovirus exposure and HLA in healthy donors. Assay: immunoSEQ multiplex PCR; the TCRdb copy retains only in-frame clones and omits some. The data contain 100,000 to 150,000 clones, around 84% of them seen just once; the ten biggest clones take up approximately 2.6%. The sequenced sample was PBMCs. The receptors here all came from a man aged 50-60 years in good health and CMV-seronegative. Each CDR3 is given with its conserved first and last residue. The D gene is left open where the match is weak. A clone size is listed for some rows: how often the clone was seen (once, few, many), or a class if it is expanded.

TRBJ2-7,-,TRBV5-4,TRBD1,TGTGCCAGCAGCCCTCCTCCGGGACAGGGTAACTACGAGCAGTACTTC,CASSPPPGQGNYEQYF
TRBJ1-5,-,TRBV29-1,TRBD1,TGCAGCGTTGCCTTGGGACAGGGTTATCAGCCCCAGCATTTT,CSVALGQGYQPQHF
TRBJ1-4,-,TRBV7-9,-,TGTGCCAGCAGCCCCTTCGGGGTGAGGGAAAAACTGTTTTTT,CASSPFGVREKLFF
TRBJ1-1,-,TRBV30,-,TGTGCCTGGAGTGTAGGGGCCACTGAAGCTTTCTTT,CAWSVGATEAFF
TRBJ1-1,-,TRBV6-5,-,TGTGCCAGCAGGAGCCTTCAGGGGAACACTGAAGCTTTCTTT,CASRSLQGNTEAFF
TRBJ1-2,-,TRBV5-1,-,TGCGCCAGCAGCTTGAACAGGGTAGAGCGCTACACCTTC,CASSLNRVERYTF
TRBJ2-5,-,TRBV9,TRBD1,TGTGCCAGCAGCCCCCGGCCGGACAGGGGTAAAGAGACCCAGTACTTC,CASSPRPDRGKETQYF
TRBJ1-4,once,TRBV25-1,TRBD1,TGTGCCAGCAGTCGTACAACAGGGGGCTTGTTTGAAAAACTGTTTTTT,CASSRTTGGLFEKLFF
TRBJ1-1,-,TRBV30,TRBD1,TGTGCCTGGAGTGACCTGACAGGGTGGGACACTGAAGCTTTCTTT,CAWSDLTGWDTEAFF
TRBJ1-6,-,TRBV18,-,TGTGCCAGCTCATCGGACAGTCCTAATTCACCCCTCCACTTT,CASSSDSPNSPLHF
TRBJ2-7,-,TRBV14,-,TGTGCCAGCAGCCAAGTTGGCGAGGGCTACGAGCAGTACTTC,CASSQVGEGYEQYF
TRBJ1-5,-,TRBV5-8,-,TGTGCCAGCAGCGGGCGTCGGTCTTGGTATAGCAATCAGCCCCAGCATTTT,CASSGRRSWYSNQPQHF
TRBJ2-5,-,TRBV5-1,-,TGCGCCAGCGACTTAGTTGGAAGGGGGGAGACCCAGTACTTC,CASDLVGRGETQYF
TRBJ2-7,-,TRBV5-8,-,TGTGCCAGCAGCTTACACAGGCCGAGCTCCTACGAGCAGTACTTC,CASSLHRPSSYEQYF
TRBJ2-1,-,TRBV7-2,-,TGTGCCAGCAGCTTAGTAAGGGGAGGTGAGCAGTTCTTC,CASSLVRGGEQFF
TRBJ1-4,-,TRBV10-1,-,TGCGCCAGCAGTGGACCGGAGGAAAAACTGTTTTTT,CASSGPEEKLFF
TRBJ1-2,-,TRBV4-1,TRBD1,TGCGCCAGCAGCCAAGACATCAGAACACCGGGACAGGGGGTCTATGGCTACACCTTC,CASSQDIRTPGQGVYGYTF
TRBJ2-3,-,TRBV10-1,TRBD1,TGCGCCAGCAGGGGACAGCGCACAGATACGCAGTATTTT,CASRGQRTDTQYF
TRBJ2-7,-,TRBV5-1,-,TGCGCCAGCAGCTTGGAGGGGGTCCCCTACGAGCAGTACTTC,CASSLEGVPYEQYF
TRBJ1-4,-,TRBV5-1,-,TGCGCCAGCAGCTTGGCCGGAGGGCGGCGGTATGAAAAACTGTTTTTT,CASSLAGGRRYEKLFF
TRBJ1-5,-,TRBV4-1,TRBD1,TGCGCCAGCAGCCAAACAGGGGTTAATCAGCCCCAGCATTTT,CASSQTGVNQPQHF
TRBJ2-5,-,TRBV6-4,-,TGTGCCAGCAGTGACTCGAACAGGGCGGAGACCCAGTACTTC,CASSDSNRAETQYF
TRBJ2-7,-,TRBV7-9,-,TGTGCCAGCAGCCGAGTTGGGCAGGGAAACGAGCAGTACTTC,CASSRVGQGNEQYF
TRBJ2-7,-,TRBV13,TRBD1,TGTGCCAGCAGCTCACGGGACAGGGTATCCTACGAGCAGTACTTC,CASSSRDRVSYEQYF
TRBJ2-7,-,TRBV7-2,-,TGTGCCAGCAGCTTAGACCGGGAAAGGGAGCAGTACTTC,CASSLDREREQYF
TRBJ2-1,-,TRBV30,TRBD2,TGTGCCTGGAATAACGGGGGGAGGTATGAGCAGTTCTTC,CAWNNGGRYEQFF
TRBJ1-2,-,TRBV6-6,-,TGTGCCAGCGGATCAGGTTTATACACCTTC,CASGSGLYTF
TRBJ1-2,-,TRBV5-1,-,TGCGCCAGCAGCTTGTCACAGGGCGGCTATGGCTACACCTTC,CASSLSQGGYGYTF
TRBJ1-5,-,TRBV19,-,TGTGCCAGTAACGTTGGGGGCTCTCAGCCCCAGCATTTT,CASNVGGSQPQHF
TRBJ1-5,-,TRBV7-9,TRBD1,TGTGCCAGCAGCTTAGGGGGACAGGGCCATCAGCCCCAGCATTTT,CASSLGGQGHQPQHF
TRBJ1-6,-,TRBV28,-,TGTGCCAGCAGCTTGAACCCCCGGAGCTCCTATAATTCACCCCTCCACTTT,CASSLNPRSSYNSPLHF
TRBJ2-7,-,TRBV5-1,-,TGCGCCAGCAGCAAAAACCCAAGGCGGGGGCTAGCTGACTACAGGGTTTACGAGCAGTACTTC,CASSKNPRRGLADYRVYEQYF
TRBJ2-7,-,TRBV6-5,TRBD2,TGTGCCAGCAGTTACTCAGCCGGGACTAGTCTCCACGAGCAGTACTTC,CASSYSAGTSLHEQYF
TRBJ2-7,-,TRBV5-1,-,TGCGCCAGCAGCTTGAGGTCAGGCGACGAGCAGTACTTC,CASSLRSGDEQYF
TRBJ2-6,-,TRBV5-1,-,TGCGCCAGCAGCTCTTCAGGGGCTGGGTCTGGGGCCAACGTCCTGACTTTC,CASSSSGAGSGANVLTF
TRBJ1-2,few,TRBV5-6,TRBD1,TGTGCCAGCAGCCTTAGGACAGGGAGAGGTGGCTACACCTTC,CASSLRTGRGGYTF
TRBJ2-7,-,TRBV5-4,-,TGTGCCAGCAGCTTGGGACAGGACTTTACTTACGAGCAGTACTTC,CASSLGQDFTYEQYF
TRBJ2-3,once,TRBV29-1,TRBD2,TGCAGCGTTGAGGGGGTAGCGGGGGGGCTAGTTGGCACAGATACGCAGTATTTT,CSVEGVAGGLVGTDTQYF
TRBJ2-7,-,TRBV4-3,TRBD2,TGCGCCAGCAGCCTAAGCAGCGGGGGGCCAACGATTGAGCAGTACTTC,CASSLSSGGPTIEQYF
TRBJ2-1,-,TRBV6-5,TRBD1,TGTGCCAGCAGTTACGGGCAGGGGGCGCAAAATGAGCAGTTCTTC,CASSYGQGAQNEQFF